This T cell receptor beta chain emerged from a study of cytomegalovirus exposure and HLA in healthy donors. Vbeta (60) and Jbeta (13) primers were used in the PCR. Method: immunoSEQ multiplex PCR; TCRdb's copy keeps in-frame clones and lacks some. In all, the sample yields some 200,000 clones. The sequence came from a boy aged 5-17 years in good health and CMV-seronegative. The specimen was PBMCs.

DNA of the CDR3: TGTGCCAGCAGTTACTCGGCGGGGGGGCTGGAGGGCATTCAGTACTTC. Residues: CASSYSAGGLEGIQYF. The rearrangement links TRBV6-5 to TRBJ2-4, with TRBD2 identical over 9 bases. CDR1 and CDR2 from the germline V gene are MNHEY and SVGAGI. There are 16 residues in the CDR3. With V trimmed by 0 bases and J by 9 bases, 9 bases remained unmatched.